The 15 T cell receptor beta chains below were found in one sample sequenced in a study of response to subunit inactivated influenza vaccine. TCRdb called the RT-PCR reads again in MiXCR, with one record for every CDR3 protein. In the table there are about 650,000 distinct CDR3 sequences, around 16% of which are singletons. The sequences come from PBMCs from blood, collected 11 to 12 days after vaccination. The receptors come from a man in his fifties who received an inactivated influenza vaccine.

This clonotype came up a few times. This chain joins TRBV13 and TRBJ1-4; D is undetermined. Germline values: CDR1 PRHDT, CDR2 FYEKMQ (reference sequence). Deletions cut 5 bases from V and 2 bases from J, with 6 bases between. The length of the CDR3 is 13 residues. In DNA, the CDR3 is TGTGCCAGCAGCATTGGCACTAATGAAAAACTGTTTTTT. Protein: CASSIGTNEKLFF.

This clonotype was detected a few times. The V gene is TRBV10-1, the J gene TRBJ2-1, with D hard to call. V gave up 0 bases and J gave up 6 bases, with 12 bases separating them. The CDR3 length is 15 residues. Per germline, CDR1 WNHNN and CDR2 SYGVQD (reference sequence). CDR3 DNA: TGCGCCAGCAGTGAGTCTTGGAAGCGAGGCAATGAGCAGTTCTTC. It specifies CASSESWKRGNEQFF.

CDR3 coding DNA: TGTGCCAGCAGGACCGGGCCTGGGACGCAGTATTTT. Translating it yields CASRTGPGTQYF. The chain joins TRBV27 to TRBJ2-3, with D hard to call. Between the trimmed V and J ends, which lost 6 bases and 9 bases, there was a span of 13 bases. This CDR3 has 12 residues. Germline assignment: CDR1 MNHEY and CDR2 SMNVEV (reference sequence).

The chain is built from TRBV10-3 and TRBJ2-2; D remains ambiguous. Per the germline V gene, CDR1 is ENHRY and CDR2 is SYGVKD. The V end lost 7 bases, the J end lost 3 bases, and 3 bases lay between the germline ends. The CDR3 has 11 amino acids. The CDR3 here is CAITDTGELFF. CDR3 DNA: TGTGCCATCACGGACACCGGGGAGCTGTTTTTT.

This clonotype was counted a few times. This chain joins TRBV5-1 and TRBJ2-1; 8 positions match TRBD2. Germline values: CDR1 SGHRS, CDR2 YFSETQ. After removal of 0 bases from V and 9 bases from J, the junction contained 8 bases not matched to a gene. The CDR3 consists of 15 residues. Written as DNA, the CDR3 is TGCGCCAGCAGCTTGGTGAGCGGGAGCGGAAGTGAGCAGTTCTTC. Protein product: CASSLVSGSGSEQFF.

The table lists this clonotype with a few counts. The V gene is TRBV5-1, the J gene TRBJ2-1, with 8 bases identical to TRBD1. The V segment lost 0 bases and the J segment 3 bases; nucleotides outside the gene matches: 14. The CDR3 totals 19 residues. The germline V gene encodes CDR1 SGHRS and CDR2 YFSETQ. In DNA form, the CDR3 reads TGCGCCAGCAGCTTGGCCGTACCGGCCAGGACAGGGCACTACAATGAGCAGTTCTTC. Translated: CASSLAVPARTGHYNEQFF.

This clonotype was seen only a few times. The gene calls are TRBV5-1 and TRBJ2-6; D is unresolved. CDR1 is SGHRS, CDR2 YFSETQ, per germline. CDR3 size: 8 residues. Trimming took off 4 bases at V and 13 bases at J, with 0 bases between the two ends. The CDR3 sequence: CASSVLTF. CDR3 DNA sequence: TGCGCCAGCAGCGTCCTGACTTTC.

The rearrangement links TRBV15 to TRBJ2-2; no clear D. V was pared by 1 base and J by 6 bases, with 12 bases between. The CDR3 runs 15 residues. CDR1 is LNHNV and CDR2 is YYDKDF in the germline V gene (reference sequence). The CDR3 sequence: CATSRARATPGELFF. In DNA, the CDR3 is TGTGCCACCAGCAGAGCCCGGGCCACCCCCGGGGAGCTGTTTTTT.

The V gene is TRBV7-2, the J gene TRBJ2-3; 13 bases line up with TRBD2. CDR3 length: 15 residues. V dropped 5 bases and J dropped 4; count of bases not matched to a gene: 3. Per germline, CDR1 SGHTA and CDR2 FQGNSA. The CDR3 loop is CASSRTSGSADTQYF. Here the CDR3 DNA reads TGTGCCAGCAGCAGGACTAGCGGGAGTGCAGATACGCAGTATTTT.

This clonotype was recorded at least ten times. J is TRBJ2-3 and V is TRBV18, with a tentative D call TRBD2 (6 bases). Trimming removed 0 bases at V and 2 bases at J, with 12 bases between. The CDR3 extends over 16 amino acids. Per germline, CDR1 KGHSH and CDR2 LQKENI. The CDR3 here is CASSPPMGGSTDTQYF. The CDR3 DNA reads as TGTGCCAGCTCACCACCAATGGGAGGCTCCACAGATACGCAGTATTTT.

This clonotype was seen only a few times. J is TRBJ2-7 and V is TRBV7-9, with D unclear. With 5 bases removed from V and 3 bases from J, the gap between germline ends came to 8 bases. CDR1 and CDR2 from the germline V gene are SEHNR and FQNEAQ (reference sequence). This CDR3 contains 12 residues. In nucleotides, the CDR3 is TGTGCCAGCAGCGAGAAGATCTACGAGCAGTACTTC. Protein sequence: CASSEKIYEQYF.

There are a few counts of this clonotype. The chain uses TRBV6-5 and TRBJ2-6, with 9 bases fitting TRBD1. J gave up 0 bases and V 6 bases, and 6 bases lay outside the gene matches. CDR3 length equals 17 residues. Germline-derived CDR1 and CDR2 are MNHEY and SVGAGI. The CDR3 nucleotides are TGTGCCAGCAGCTACGGGACAGGGAACTCTGGGGCCAACGTCCTGACTTTC. This encodes CASSYGTGNSGANVLTF.

This chain links TRBV15 with TRBJ2-7; D call uncertain. Per germline, CDR1 LNHNV and CDR2 YYDKDF (reference sequence). The V and J ends lost 0 bases and 0 bases respectively, with 21 bases between them. The CDR3 contains 19 residues. The CDR3 DNA sequence: TGTGCCACCAGCAGAGAGTATTCCTCACAGACACTTCTCTCCTACGAGCAGTACTTC. Amino acid sequence: CATSREYSSQTLLSYEQYF.

V and J are TRBV5-5 and TRBJ2-3; no clear D. The germline gives CDR1 SGHKS, CDR2 YYEKEE (reference sequence). The ends were cut back, 2 bases at V and 3 bases at J, with 10 bases in the middle. The CDR3 has 14 amino acids. The CDR3 is CASSFFQSTDTQYF. CDR3 coding DNA: TGTGCCAGCAGCTTCTTCCAGTCAACAGATACGCAGTATTTT.

Written as DNA, the CDR3 is TGTGCCAGCAGCCCCGGACAGGGATCAAACTATGGCTACACCTTC. Encoded protein: CASSPGQGSNYGYTF. This chain joins TRBV7-9 and TRBJ1-2, with TRBD1 matching over 8 bases. This CDR3 is built from 15 residues. V lost 5 bases, J lost 2 bases, and 7 bases stayed unmatched. CDR1 is SEHNR, CDR2 FQNEAQ, per germline (reference sequence).